This T cell receptor (beta chain) was captured in a study of blood T cell repertoires in COVID-19. This clone has just one count. Produced via immunoSEQ multiplex PCR; TCRdb's table is partial and in-frame only. The sample lists tens of thousands of clones, roughly nine tenths seen once, with 3.5% in the top ten. Germline CDR1 LGHDT, CDR2 YNNKEL (reference sequence). The CDR3 is 18 residues long. Trimming pared 3 bases from V and 1 base from J, leaving 21 bases between. The clonotype was recovered from a human donor in a cohort sampled during active COVID-19. The J gene is TRBJ2-5, the V gene TRBV3-1 (or the pseudogene TRBV3-2); D perhaps matches TRBD2 (6 bases). The sequenced material came from peripheral blood. The CDR3 nucleotides are TGTGCCAGCAGCCACCTCTACGACGGGCGGGGATTCCAAGAGACCCAGTACTTC. It specifies CASSHLYDGRGFQETQYF.